The 10 T cell receptor beta chains listed next were all sequenced from one sample in a study of PD-1 blockade in classical Hodgkin lymphoma. Stated time point: cycle 4 day 1 (C4D1), after more than 5 weeks of nivolumab. Relapse was seen in all patients after autologous stem cell transplantation, and brentuximab vedotin exposure was variable. Measured with immunoSEQ multiplex PCR; TCRdb has only the in-frame clones, and not every one. The repertoire includes around 7,900 clones, approximately 80% of them detected once, and over 40% sits in the top ten. The sample in question was peripheral blood mononuclear cells (PBMCs), obtained before the fourth cycle of nivolumab. The receptor source for this set is a human donor with classical Hodgkin lymphoma.

The V call is TRBV28, the J call TRBJ1-6; tentative D call: TRBD1 (6 bases). In germline, CDR1 is MDHEN, CDR2 SYDVKM. The CDR3 totals 18 residues. With 5 bases removed from V and 6 bases from J, the gap between germline ends came to 23 bases. The CDR3 spells CASSLLGGRAGGNSPLHF. The CDR3 DNA reads as TGTGCCAGCAGTCTTTTGGGGGGCAGGGCCGGAGGTAATTCACCCCTCCACTTT.

The J gene is TRBJ2-3, the V gene TRBV19; 7 bases align to TRBD2. Trimming took 5 bases from V and 3 from J; bases not matched to a gene: 11. The CDR3 contains 16 residues. Germline CDR1 reads LNHDA; CDR2 reads SQIVND (reference sequence). The CDR3 DNA follows: TGTGCCAGTAGTTTCGACAGTTCCGGGAGGACAGATACGCAGTATTTT. Its protein is CASSFDSSGRTDTQYF.

The genes are TRBV28 and TRBJ1-5, with 9 positions matching TRBD1. The CDR3 length is 18 residues. The junction had 7 bases not matched to a gene; V was cut back by 1 base and J by 0 bases. Germline V gives CDR1 MDHEN, CDR2 SYDVKM. CDR3 protein: CASSLSGTGINSNQPQHF. DNA for the CDR3: TGTGCCAGCAGTTTATCGGGGACAGGGATAAATAGCAATCAGCCCCAGCATTTT. Using reference TRBV28 and TRBJ1-5 for the parts outside the CDR3, the full variable domain is DVKVTQSSRYLVKRTGEKVFLECVQDMDHENMFWYRQDPGLGLRLIYFSYDVKMKEKGDIPEGYSVSREKKERFSLILESASTNQTSMYLCASSLSGTGINSNQPQHFGDGTRLSIL.

The chain links TRBV7-3 to TRBJ1-1; D may be TRBD1 (5 bases). Trimming removed 5 bases from V and 0 bases from J, with 16 bases in between. Germline assignment: CDR1 SGHTA and CDR2 FQGTGA. The CDR3 is 16 amino acids. DNA of the CDR3: TGTGCCAGCAGCCCGGCGCCGGGACGAATGAACACTGAAGCTTTCTTT. As protein: CASSPAPGRMNTEAFF. Supplemented by reference TRBV7-3 and TRBJ1-1, the full variable domain reads GAGVSQTPSNKVTEKGKYVELRCDPISGHTALYWYRQSLGQGPEFLIYFQGTGAADDSGLPNDRFFAVRPEGSVSTLKIQRTERGDSAVYLCASSPAPGRMNTEAFFGQGTRLTVV.

The rearrangement links TRBV27 to TRBJ2-7; TRBD1 agrees at 7 bases. The length of the CDR3 is 15 residues. The germline V gene has CDR1 MNHEY and CDR2 SMNVEV (reference sequence). V was clipped by 5 bases and J by 5 bases; unmatched bases: 12. Here the CDR3 reads CASSPTGFYGDEQYF. The CDR3 bases are TGTGCCAGCAGTCCGACAGGGTTTTATGGTGACGAGCAGTACTTC.

This chain uses TRBV5-1 with TRBJ1-1; 8 positions match TRBD1. Per the germline V gene, CDR1 is SGHRS and CDR2 is YFSETQ. The trim removed 4 bases at V and 4 bases at J, leaving 6 bases unmatched. There are 14 residues in the CDR3. This CDR3 is CASSMTDRGTEAFF. DNA of the CDR3: TGCGCCAGCAGCATGACAGACAGGGGCACTGAAGCTTTCTTT.

V is TRBV28 and J is TRBJ1-5; TRBD1 might be the D (5 bases). The CDR3 totals 16 residues. Trimming pared 6 bases from V and 5 bases from J, leaving 20 bases between. Germline V gene lookup returns CDR1 MDHEN and CDR2 SYDVKM. CDR3 DNA: TGTGCCAGCAGACCGGTGGGGGGGGGTGGAGATCAGCCCCAGCATTTT. Translation: CASRPVGGGGDQPQHF.

This clone was picked up one time. The V and J genes are TRBV28 and TRBJ2-7, with D possibly matching TRBD1 (6 bases). The CDR3 has 14 residues. The V end lost 9 bases, the J end lost 3 bases, and 18 bases lay between the germline ends. Germline assignment: CDR1 MDHEN and CDR2 SYDVKM. The CDR3 loop is CASQAPGTNYEQYF. DNA for the CDR3: TGTGCCAGTCAAGCCCCCGGGACAAACTACGAGCAGTACTTC.

This clone has only a few counts. V is TRBV6-6 and J is TRBJ1-1; 7 bases map to TRBD1. The V and J ends lost 6 bases and 9 bases, in that order; junction bases with no gene match: 13. Germline CDR1 is MNHNY and CDR2 is SVGAGI (reference sequence). The CDR3 sequence is 14 residues long. CDR3 nucleotide sequence: TGTGCCAGCAGCACACAGGGGACCGCGATGAAAGCTTTCTTT. Its translation: CASSTQGTAMKAFF.

The chain has TRBV27 and TRBJ2-3; possibly TRBD2 for D (5 bases). This CDR3 comprises 16 residues. The germline V gene has CDR1 MNHEY and CDR2 SMNVEV (reference sequence). V was cut by 3 bases and J by 5 bases, with 18 bases left in between. The CDR3 is CASSFSGYPIGDTQYF. The CDR3 nucleotides read TGTGCCAGCAGTTTCAGCGGTTATCCCATCGGAGATACGCAGTATTTT.